Below are 23 T cell receptor beta chains sequenced from a single sample in a study of T cell repertoires and HLA-DP antigens. HeLa cells expressing allogeneic DPB1 restimulated the 15-day-expanded CD4+ cells for about a day. HeLa stimulator cells carried retrovirally transduced HLA-DPA1/DPB1, HLA-DM, invariant chain and CD80. Measured with immunoSEQ multiplex PCR; TCRdb has only the in-frame clones, and not every one. The table has some 4,000 clones, approximately 82% seen once. Input material: CD137- CD4+ T cells from cultured PBMCs. The receptors shown here come from a woman between 18 and 29 years old in good health and CMV-seronegative.

The chain combines TRBV4-2 with TRBJ2-3; perhaps TRBD1 as D (5 bases). This CDR3 has 17 amino acids. Germline CDR1 LGHNA, CDR2 YNFKEQ. The V end was cut by 1 base, the J end by 2 bases, with 16 bases between. CDR3 in amino acids: CASSQGLGRDHTDTQYF. CDR3 DNA: TGTGCCAGCAGCCAAGGTCTGGGGCGAGACCACACAGATACGCAGTATTTT.

The rearrangement links TRBV7-9 to TRBJ2-7, with TRBD1 matching 12 bases. The V gene end was trimmed by 3 bases and the J gene end by 7 bases; junction bases not matched to a gene: 7. The CDR3 is 15 residues long. Germline V CDR1 and CDR2: SEHNR, FQNEAQ (reference sequence). CDR3 in amino acids: CASSFAGQGAGEQYF. The CDR3 DNA reads TGTGCCAGCAGCTTTGCGGGACAGGGGGCGGGTGAGCAGTACTTC.

V and J are TRBV6-6 and TRBJ2-1; 14 bases are a match to TRBD2. CDR1 and CDR2 from the germline V gene are MNHNY and SVGAGI (reference sequence). The CDR3 has 15 amino acids. Trimming at V came to 6 bases and at J to 8 bases, leaving 6 bases not matched to a gene. The CDR3 DNA is TGTGCCAGCAGGGACCCGGGACTAGCGGGAGATGAGCAGTTCTTC. Residues: CASRDPGLAGDEQFF.

The chain recombines TRBV7-9 with TRBJ2-5; a possible D gene is TRBD2 (6 bases). There are 15 residues in the CDR3. Germline CDR1 is SEHNR and CDR2 is FQNEAQ (reference sequence). Trimming took 3 bases from V and 0 from J, leaving 11 bases between them. For the CDR3, the DNA is TGTGCCAGCAGCTTCAGGGAGGCCGACCAAGAGACCCAGTACTTC. Protein sequence: CASSFREADQETQYF.

The rearrangement joins TRBV27 to TRBJ1-2; D unclear. CDR1 and CDR2 from the germline V gene are MNHEY and SMNVEV (reference sequence). This CDR3 comprises 14 residues. V lost 6 bases, J lost 2 bases, and 13 bases lay in between. The CDR3 DNA reads as TGTGCCAGCAGGAAGACGCGCGGGAACTATGGCTACACCTTC. It translates to CASRKTRGNYGYTF.

The V call is TRBV5-1, the J call TRBJ2-7; D is perhaps TRBD1 or TRBD2 (5 bases each). V lost 4 bases to trimming and J lost 0 bases, with 8 bases between them. CDR1 and CDR2 (germline): SGHRS, YFSETQ. This CDR3 has 13 amino acids. For the CDR3, the DNA is TGCGCCAGCAGCCGGGACGGCTCCTACGAGCAGTACTTC. Translation gives CASSRDGSYEQYF.

The V call is TRBV20-1, the J call TRBJ2-3, with 7 bases fitting TRBD1. There are 11 residues in the CDR3. Germline V gene lookup returns CDR1 DFQATT and CDR2 SNEGSKA (reference sequence). In DNA form, the CDR3 reads TGCAGCTACCAGGGGGCAGATACGCAGTATTTT. It encodes CSYQGADTQYF.

CDR3 sequence: CASSTDLRGTTFF. The CDR3 DNA follows: TGTGCCAGCAGCACAGATCTTAGGGGGACGACTTTCTTT. The chain couples TRBV7-2 to TRBJ1-1, with a weak D call TRBD1 (6 bases). CDR1 SGHTA and CDR2 FQGNSA come from the germline V gene. CDR3 length: 13 residues. The germline V and J ends were trimmed by 5 bases and 12 bases, with 19 bases remaining between them.

The chain carries TRBV7-2 and TRBJ2-4, with 9 bases identical to TRBD1. The V segment lost 0 bases and the J segment 7 bases; nucleotides outside the gene matches: 7. Germline lookup yields CDR1 SGHTA and CDR2 FQGNSA. The CDR3 length is 16 residues. CDR3 sequence reads: CASSLAPGQGWNIQYF. The CDR3 DNA reads TGTGCCAGCAGCTTAGCGCCGGGACAGGGATGGAACATTCAGTACTTC.

The chain has TRBV15 and TRBJ2-5; TRBD2 matches at 7 bases. The J call could be wrong; TRBJ2-7 is a better fit for the DNA end. This CDR3 spans 13 amino acids. The germline gives CDR1 LNHNV, CDR2 YYDKDF (reference sequence). The CDR3 loop is CATSGAAGSEQYF. CDR3 DNA: TGTGCCACCAGTGGGGCAGCGGGATCCGAGCAGTACTTC.

The chain combines TRBV28 with TRBJ2-7; the D gene could be TRBD1 or TRBD2 (6 bases each). The V end was cut by 4 bases, the J end by 2 bases, with 12 bases between. Germline V gives CDR1 MDHEN, CDR2 SYDVKM. The CDR3 covers 14 residues. In DNA form, the CDR3 reads TGTGCCAGCAGTTACGGGGGCAGCGCCTACGAGCAGTACGTC. Protein product: CASSYGGSAYEQYV.

The V gene is TRBV5-6, the J gene TRBJ2-2, with 7 bases fitting TRBD1. This CDR3 contains 18 residues. Germline CDR1 is SGHDT and CDR2 is YYEEEE. V lost 0 bases and J lost 6; bases outside the gene matches: 14. The CDR3 sequence: CASSLATGARGGSGELFF. In DNA, the CDR3 is TGTGCCAGCAGCTTGGCCACCGGAGCCCGAGGGGGCTCCGGGGAGCTGTTTTTT.

V usage is TRBV6-5 and J usage is TRBJ2-3, with D unresolved. Trimming shortened V by 0 bases and J by 1 base, and 8 bases separated the two germline ends. This CDR3 has 15 amino acids. Germline V CDR1 and CDR2: MNHEY, SVGAGI. CDR3 protein: CASSYSEWGTDTQYF. The CDR3 region has the DNA TGTGCCAGCAGTTACTCGGAATGGGGCACAGATACGCAGTATTTT.

The J gene is TRBJ2-7, the V gene TRBV28; D may match TRBD1 or TRBD2 (5 bases each). The V end lost 4 bases, the J end lost 4 bases, and 17 bases lay between the germline ends. CDR3 size: 15 residues. Germline assignment: CDR1 MDHEN and CDR2 SYDVKM. CDR3 protein: CASSSGGARGYEQYV. In nucleotides, the CDR3 is TGTGCCAGCAGTTCTGGGGGAGCTCGGGGATACGAGCAGTACGTC.

By share, this clone counts as large. V and J are TRBV5-1 and TRBJ1-2; no clear D gene. Germline lookup yields CDR1 SGHRS and CDR2 YFSETQ. Trimming pared 0 bases from V and 2 bases from J, leaving 11 bases between. The CDR3 contains 15 residues. Here the CDR3 DNA reads TGCGCCAGCAGCTTGGACGATCGCAGGAACTATGGCTACACCTTC. Its translation is CASSLDDRRNYGYTF.

This rearrangement joins TRBV7-9 to TRBJ1-1; D is uncertain. This CDR3 is built from 15 residues. The V gene lost 0 bases and the J gene lost 1 base, with 9 bases spanning the gap. Looked up from germline, CDR1 is SEHNR and CDR2 is FQNEAQ (reference sequence). The CDR3 nucleotides are TGTGCCAGCAGCTTAGCCGCCCGGGGGAACACTGAAGCTTTCTTT. This gives the protein CASSLAARGNTEAFF.

This clone was picked up a small number of times. The V and J genes are TRBV5-6 and TRBJ1-4; D ambiguous. V lost 2 bases and J lost 8, with 13 bases in between. The CDR3 totals 14 residues. CDR1 and CDR2 (germline): SGHDT, YYEEEE. The CDR3 is CASSFNLQREKLFF. The CDR3 DNA sequence: TGTGCCAGCAGCTTCAATCTCCAGCGCGAAAAACTGTTTTTT.

The CDR3 is CASTEGQGTDTQYF. Here the CDR3 DNA reads TGTGCCAGCACCGAGGGACAGGGTACAGATACGCAGTATTTT. This sequence joins TRBV6-5 and TRBJ2-3; TRBD1 aligns across 9 bases. The CDR3 sequence is 14 residues long. J lost 3 bases, V lost 7 bases, and 5 bases had no gene match. Per the germline V gene, CDR1 is MNHEY and CDR2 is SVGAGI.

The chain has TRBV6-6 and TRBJ1-5; D is ambiguous. The V gene lost 4 bases and the J gene lost 3 bases, with 13 bases spanning the gap. CDR1 and CDR2 from the germline V gene are MNHNY and SVGAGI (reference sequence). This CDR3 is 15 amino acids long. DNA for the CDR3: TGTGCCAGCAGTTGGAGGGTTGGGGTCAATCAGCCCCAGCATTTT. Translated: CASSWRVGVNQPQHF.

The chain couples TRBV9 to TRBJ2-1; 7 positions agree with TRBD1. Germline loops: CDR1 SGDLS, CDR2 YYNGEE. The CDR3 loop spans 18 amino acids. After removal of 0 bases from V and 8 bases from J, the junction contained 17 bases not matched to a gene. In nucleotides, the CDR3 is TGTGCCAGCAGCGTAGGTCTCAGTGGCAGGGGGAAGTTTTATGAGCAGTTCTTC. This sequence encodes CASSVGLSGRGKFYEQFF.

The rearrangement joins TRBV27 to TRBJ2-7, with 8 nucleotides matching TRBD2. With 6 bases clipped from V and 7 bases from J, the junction kept 17 bases outside the gene matches. The CDR3 is 16 residues long. The germline gives CDR1 MNHEY, CDR2 SMNVEV (reference sequence). CDR3 nucleotides: TGTGCCAGCAGCTTAATGAGCGGGAGAAATTCGGGGGAGCAGTACTTC. Its protein product is CASSLMSGRNSGEQYF.

This clone appeared a single time. V usage is TRBV7-8 and J usage is TRBJ2-5, with D unclear. The V end was cut by 1 base, the J end by 4 bases, with 7 bases between. CDR1 is SGHVS and CDR2 is FQNEAQ in the germline V gene. The CDR3 totals 13 residues. The CDR3 region has the DNA TGTGCCAGCAGCTTAGGATCGGCAGAGACCCAGTACTTC. The encoded protein is CASSLGSAETQYF.

The chain couples TRBV5-6 to TRBJ2-2; D is uncertain. The length of the CDR3 is 16 residues. The V end lost 4 bases, the J end lost 6 bases, and 19 bases lay between the germline ends. The V gene's germline CDR1 is SGHDT and CDR2 YYEEEE. The CDR3 loop is CASSPLEDQKSGELFF. CDR3 DNA: TGTGCCAGCAGCCCCCTTGAGGACCAGAAATCCGGGGAGCTGTTTTTT.